One sample yielded the 5 T cell receptor beta chains listed below, sequenced in a study of cytomegalovirus exposure and HLA in healthy donors. Primers for the PCR totalled 60 Vbeta and 13 Jbeta. The method was immunoSEQ multiplex PCR; TCRdb's version includes in-frame clones alone and lacks a portion of them. Of some 130,000 clones in the sample, about 72% were seen once. The sample taken for sequencing was PBMCs. Receptors were obtained from a female donor in good health and CMV-seronegative.

V usage is TRBV19 and J usage is TRBJ2-1; D possibly corresponds to TRBD1 (5 bases). Trimming removed 6 bases at V and 3 bases at J, with 12 bases between. Germline assignment: CDR1 LNHDA and CDR2 SQIVND (reference sequence). There are 14 residues in the CDR3. The CDR3 nucleotides read TGTGCCAGTAGAAAAGGGGAAAACTACAATGAGCAGTTCTTC. Protein sequence: CASRKGENYNEQFF. The whole variable domain, remainder taken from reference TRBV19 and TRBJ2-1, is DGGITQSPKYLFRKEGQNVTLSCEQNLNHDAMYWYRQDPGQGLRLIYYSQIVNDFQKGDIAEGYSVSREKKESFPLTVTSAQKNPTAFYLCASRKGENYNEQFFGPGTRLTVL.

This chain joins TRBV5-1 and TRBJ2-5; 13 nucleotides align to TRBD2. The CDR3 extends over 16 amino acids. V lost 3 bases, J lost 5 bases, and 7 bases stayed unmatched. Germline assignment: CDR1 SGHRS and CDR2 YFSETQ. Written as DNA, the CDR3 is TGCGCCAGCAGCTCAAGGACTAGCGGGAGTGGGGAGACCCAGTACTTC. It codes for CASSSRTSGSGETQYF.

V usage is TRBV15 and J usage is TRBJ2-7; the match to TRBD2 covers 10 bases. The CDR3 runs to 14 residues. CDR1 LNHNV and CDR2 YYDKDF come from the germline V gene (reference sequence). V was clipped by 2 bases and J by 4 bases; unmatched bases: 2. CDR3 bases: TGTGCCACCAGCAGAAAGCGGGAGGGTTACGAGCAGTACTTC. Protein: CATSRKREGYEQYF.

The chain couples TRBV5-8 to TRBJ1-2, with D possibly matching TRBD1 (6 bases). Trimming took off 0 bases at V and 3 bases at J, with 9 bases between the two ends. The length of the CDR3 is 14 residues. CDR1 SGHTS and CDR2 YDEGEE come from the germline V gene. The CDR3 nucleotides read TGTGCCAGCAGCTTGGGACAGGCCCACTATGGCTACACCTTC. This gives the protein CASSLGQAHYGYTF.

The CDR3 region is CASSRRTGQSSYEQYF. CDR3 nucleotides: TGTGCCAGCAGCCGAAGAACAGGCCAGAGCTCCTACGAGCAGTACTTC. The rearrangement joins TRBV14 to TRBJ2-7, with D maybe TRBD1 (5 bases). The CDR3 is made up of 16 amino acids. The V end was cut by 4 bases, the J end by 0 bases, with 16 bases between. Looked up from germline, CDR1 is SGHDN and CDR2 is FVKESK.